This T cell receptor (beta chain) was documented in a study of shared clonotypes between healthy human individuals. As for this clone: Its antigen remains unknown. This sample includes further DNA sequences coding for the same CDR3.

Trimming removed 1 base from V and 4 bases from J, with 5 bases in between. This CDR3 is built from 13 residues. CDR1 and CDR2 from the germline V gene are LNHDA and SQIVND (reference sequence). Study-level results: Naive subsets, compared against memory subsets, generally had larger estimated richness values.

Some clones are missing from TCRdb's copy, which holds only in-frame ones; the method was immunoSEQ multiplex PCR. The sample records approximately 720,000 clones, approximately 75% being singletons. The source is a woman younger than 45 in good health. The chain carries TRBV19 and TRBJ1-5; D remains ambiguous. The sequenced material came from memory CD4+ T cells sorted from blood. Subset defined: CD45RA-negative fraction. Here the CDR3 DNA reads TGTGCCAGTAGTATAGGGCAGAATCAGCCCCAGCATTTT. Its protein product is CASSIGQNQPQHF.